The 25 T cell receptor beta chains reported below all come from one sample, sequenced in a study of beta chain features in type 1 diabetes. What was sequenced were expressed TCRB transcripts, since all of the isolated RNA had been reverse transcribed. The data were produced by immunoSEQ multiplex PCR, yet TCRdb's version contains in-frame clones alone and is incomplete. The profile shows fewer than 350,000 clones, around 20% of them singletons. Sequencing input: naive CD4+ T cells from blood. These receptors were obtained from a woman between 18 and 29 years old in good health.

V gene TRBV30 combines with J gene TRBJ2-2; possibly TRBD1 for D (5 bases). The CDR3 runs to 11 residues. The germline V and J ends were trimmed by 2 bases and 9 bases, with 7 bases remaining between them. Per the germline V gene, CDR1 is GTSNPN and CDR2 is SVGIG (reference sequence). CDR3 region: CAWSLGRELFF. In DNA form, the CDR3 reads TGTGCCTGGAGTCTGGGGCGGGAGCTGTTTTTT.

The gene calls are TRBV7-9 and TRBJ1-4; perhaps TRBD1 as D (6 bases). V gave up 5 bases and J gave up 10 bases, with 17 bases separating them. This CDR3 comprises 14 residues. Per the germline V gene, CDR1 is SEHNR and CDR2 is FQNEAQ (reference sequence). The CDR3 bases are TGTGCCAGCAGCCCATTCCAGGGGCAGGGAAAACTGTTTTTT. This codes for CASSPFQGQGKLFF.

This clone was detected only a few times. The genes are TRBV7-8 and TRBJ2-1; maybe TRBD2 (5 bases). V lost 5 bases to trimming and J lost 8 bases, with 22 bases between them. CDR3 size: 16 residues. Germline-derived CDR1 and CDR2 are SGHVS and FQNEAQ. CDR3 DNA: TGTGCCAGCAGCCCCAAGCGGTTCCTCAGGTCCGATGAGCAGTTCTTC. The encoded protein is CASSPKRFLRSDEQFF.

The chain carries TRBV7-9 and TRBJ1-6, with D perhaps matching TRBD1 (5 bases). The CDR3 loop spans 14 amino acids. Trimming cost V 1 base and J 9 bases, with 10 bases left between them. Germline V lookup: CDR1 SEHNR, CDR2 FQNEAQ (reference sequence). This CDR3 reads CASSLGGQGSPLHF. CDR3 nucleotides: TGTGCCAGCAGCTTAGGAGGCCAGGGTTCACCCCTCCACTTT.

The genes are TRBV5-1 and TRBJ1-2; 7 nucleotides match TRBD1. J gave up 7 bases and V 0 bases, and 6 bases lay outside the gene matches. Germline values: CDR1 SGHRS, CDR2 YFSETQ. The CDR3 is made up of 14 amino acids. The CDR3 sequence: CASSLAGQESGYTF. CDR3 nucleotides: TGCGCCAGCAGCTTGGCCGGACAGGAAAGTGGCTACACCTTC. Full variable domain (remainder filled in from reference TRBV5-1 and TRBJ1-2): KAGVTQTPRYLIKTRGQQVTLSCSPISGHRSVSWYQQTPGQGLQFLFEYFSETQRNKGNFPGRFSGRQFSNSRSEMNVSTLELGDSALYLCASSLAGQESGYTFGSGTRLTVV.

The rearrangement joins TRBV7-9 to TRBJ1-4; 10 nucleotides align to TRBD1. The J segment lost 8 bases and the V segment lost 3 bases, leaving 3 bases of the junction unmatched. Germline-derived CDR1 and CDR2 are SEHNR and FQNEAQ (reference sequence). This CDR3 comprises 14 residues. Here the CDR3 DNA reads TGTGCCAGCAGCTTTCTGGGACAGGGGGAAAAACTGTTTTTT. It translates to CASSFLGQGEKLFF.

V and J are TRBV5-4 and TRBJ2-2, with 9 bases matching TRBD2. From germline, CDR1 is SGHNT and CDR2 YYREEE (reference sequence). This CDR3 spans 16 amino acids. The J segment lost 3 bases and the V segment lost 4 bases, leaving 7 bases of the junction unmatched. The CDR3 protein is CASSQELAGYTGELFF. The CDR3 bases are TGTGCCAGCAGCCAGGAACTAGCGGGCTACACCGGGGAGCTGTTTTTT.

V and J are TRBV5-1 and TRBJ1-1; TRBD1 matches at 8 bases. Germline V gene sequence: CDR1 SGHRS, CDR2 YFSETQ. The CDR3 consists of 13 residues. V lost 4 bases, J lost 3 bases, and 2 bases stayed unmatched. The CDR3 loop is CASSQTGDTEAFF. CDR3 bases: TGCGCCAGCAGCCAGACAGGGGACACTGAAGCTTTCTTT.

This clone has more than one count but fewer than ten. The CDR3 loop reads CASSRRDSLSGANVLTF. CDR3 nucleotides: TGTGCCAGCTCACGAAGGGACTCACTCTCTGGGGCCAACGTCCTGACTTTC. The chain is built from TRBV18 and TRBJ2-6, with D perhaps TRBD2 (6 bases). The CDR3 spans 17 residues. Germline CDR1 is KGHSH and CDR2 is LQKENI. Trimming left V 4 bases short and J 0 bases short, with 13 bases between.

The sample holds a few counts of this clone. V and J are TRBV29-1 and TRBJ1-3; a weak D match, TRBD1 (5 bases). The CDR3 contains 13 residues. V lost 4 bases, J lost 4 bases, and 11 bases lay in between. The germline V gene has CDR1 SQVTM and CDR2 ANQGSEA. CDR3 bases: TGCAGCGTTGGCTCGCAGGGCGGAAACACCATATATTTT. This encodes CSVGSQGGNTIYF.

This clone was observed a handful of times. This chain joins TRBV2 and TRBJ2-6; TRBD1 matches 9 bases. The CDR3 is made up of 17 amino acids. V was pared by 6 bases and J by 0 bases, with 6 bases of the junction left unmatched. Germline-derived CDR1 and CDR2 are SNHLY and FYNNEI. CDR3 loop: CASRVGQGFSGANVLTF. DNA of the CDR3: TGTGCCAGCAGGGTTGGACAGGGGTTCTCTGGGGCCAACGTCCTGACTTTC.

V is TRBV5-1 and J is TRBJ2-5; 9 positions match TRBD1. The CDR3 sequence is 15 residues long. Looked up from germline, CDR1 is SGHRS and CDR2 is YFSETQ. The V segment lost 4 bases and the J segment 5 bases; nucleotides outside the gene matches: 9. The CDR3 protein is CASSRSTGGGETQYF. Here the CDR3 DNA reads TGCGCCAGCAGCCGGTCGACAGGGGGTGGCGAGACCCAGTACTTC.

This clone was recorded a few times. This chain joins TRBV7-2 and TRBJ1-1; D remains ambiguous. CDR1 SGHTA and CDR2 FQGNSA come from the germline V gene. V was pared by 1 base and J by 4 bases, with 7 bases between. This CDR3 spans 13 amino acids. The CDR3 reads CASSLEAGTEAFF. CDR3 coding DNA: TGTGCCAGCAGCTTAGAGGCAGGCACTGAAGCTTTCTTT.

This clone was counted between two and nine times. The CDR3 DNA reads as TGTGCCAGCAGCTTAGGACCTCCGGGACAGGGTCATCAGCCCCAGCATTTT. It yields the protein CASSLGPPGQGHQPQHF. The V and J genes are TRBV7-9 and TRBJ1-5; 9 bases are a match to TRBD1. V dropped 1 base and J dropped 5; count of bases not matched to a gene: 9. This CDR3 region has 17 residues. CDR1 and CDR2 (germline): SEHNR, FQNEAQ (reference sequence).

The rearrangement uses TRBV25-1 and TRBJ2-3, with 7 nucleotides matching TRBD2. CDR1 and CDR2 from the germline V gene are MGHDK and SYGVNS. The CDR3 loop spans 14 amino acids. The junction had 4 bases not matched to a gene; V was cut back by 7 bases and J by 0 bases. CDR3 in amino acids: CASMSGISTDTQYF. CDR3 DNA sequence: TGTGCCAGCATGAGCGGGATTAGCACAGATACGCAGTATTTT. Full variable domain (rest looked up from reference TRBV25-1 and TRBJ2-3): EADIYQTPRYLVIGTGKKITLECSQTMGHDKMYWYQQDPGMELHLIHYSYGVNSTEKGDLSSESTVSRIRTEHFPLTLESARPSHTSQYLCASMSGISTDTQYFGPGTRLTVL.

The rearrangement uses TRBV4-1 and TRBJ2-3; 8 bases are a match to TRBD1. The J segment lost 2 bases and the V segment lost 4 bases, leaving 11 bases of the junction unmatched. The CDR3 totals 17 residues. Per germline, CDR1 MGHRA and CDR2 YSYEKL. CDR3 DNA: TGCGCCAGCAGCCGGCAGGAAGGGACAGGTAACACAGATACGCAGTATTTT. The encoded protein is CASSRQEGTGNTDTQYF.

The V call is TRBV5-4, the J call TRBJ1-1; 7 nucleotides agree with TRBD1. Trimming at V came to 4 bases and at J to 5 bases, leaving 11 bases not matched to a gene. The V gene's germline CDR1 is SGHNT and CDR2 YYREEE (reference sequence). The CDR3 covers 15 residues. CDR3 DNA: TGTGCCAGCAGCGGGTCCCGGGACAGAGTTACTGAAGCTTTCTTT. It codes for CASSGSRDRVTEAFF.

V usage is TRBV2 and J usage is TRBJ1-2, with D tentatively TRBD1 (6 bases). Germline lookup yields CDR1 SNHLY and CDR2 FYNNEI. V dropped 8 bases and J dropped 6 bases, with 16 bases sitting between them. This CDR3 has 13 amino acids. Here the CDR3 DNA reads TGTGCCAGCCGCCTTACAGGGAGTAATGGCTACACCTTC. It codes for CASRLTGSNGYTF.

The V and J genes are TRBV27 and TRBJ2-3; TRBD2 aligns across 10 bases. The CDR3 contains 13 residues. Germline V gene sequence: CDR1 MNHEY, CDR2 SMNVEV (reference sequence). Trimming cost V 10 bases and J 7 bases; bases outside gene matches: 8. Here the CDR3 reads CATKREGLYTQYF. The CDR3 nucleotides are TGTGCCACTAAGCGGGAGGGCCTATATACGCAGTATTTT.

The chain joins TRBV25-1 to TRBJ1-1; TRBD1 agrees at 8 bases. This CDR3 is built from 14 residues. V shed 4 bases, J shed 2 bases, and the junction held 3 bases outside the gene matches. Germline loops: CDR1 MGHDK, CDR2 SYGVNS. In DNA form, the CDR3 reads TGTGCCAGCAGTGGTGGACAGGGAAACACTGAAGCTTTCTTT. It codes for CASSGGQGNTEAFF.

This chain uses TRBV30 with TRBJ2-6, with 8 bases that match TRBD1. The CDR3 is 16 residues long. Germline V CDR1 and CDR2: GTSNPN, SVGIG (reference sequence). The J segment lost 0 bases and the V segment lost 5 bases, leaving 6 bases of the junction unmatched. CDR3 amino acids: CAWGTGEHSGANVLTF. DNA for the CDR3: TGTGCCTGGGGGACAGGTGAACACTCTGGGGCCAACGTCCTGACTTTC.

CDR3 sequence: CASSPAGADGYTF. In DNA form, the CDR3 reads TGTGCCTCCTCGCCGGCAGGGGCGGATGGCTACACCTTC. The gene calls are TRBV30 and TRBJ1-2, with D possibly TRBD1 on 6 matching bases. V was shortened by 7 bases and J by 6 bases, with 18 bases between the two germline ends. This CDR3 spans 13 amino acids. CDR1 GTSNPN and CDR2 SVGIG come from the germline V gene (reference sequence).

This clone has more than one count but fewer than ten. The DNA of the CDR3 is TGTGCCTCGAGAGCTAACTATGGCTACACCTTC. It encodes CASRANYGYTF. The V and J genes are TRBV19 and TRBJ1-2, with no clear D. CDR3 size: 11 residues. Germline V gene sequence: CDR1 LNHDA, CDR2 SQIVND (reference sequence). With 11 bases removed from V and 0 bases from J, the gap between germline ends came to 7 bases.

There are a few counts of this clone. This chain joins TRBV7-9 and TRBJ2-4; 7 bases are a match to TRBD1. Germline trimming cut 5 bases from V and 9 bases from J; bases unmatched to any gene: 7. The CDR3 length is 13 residues. The V gene's germline CDR1 is SEHNR and CDR2 FQNEAQ (reference sequence). Here the CDR3 DNA reads TGTGCCAGCAGCCCCCGGACAGGTTCCATTCAGTACTTC. Amino acids: CASSPRTGSIQYF.

The chain uses TRBV18 and TRBJ2-1; 7 bases line up with TRBD1. Germline CDR1 KGHSH, CDR2 LQKENI. This CDR3 is 16 amino acids long. With V trimmed by 0 bases and J by 1 base, 3 bases remained unmatched. The CDR3 coding sequence is TGTGCCAGCTCACCACCGACAGGGTTTTCCTACAATGAGCAGTTCTTC. It translates to CASSPPTGFSYNEQFF.